Each of the 12 T cell receptor beta chains below was sequenced from the same sample in a study of beta chain features in type 1 diabetes. Sequencing targeted expressed TCRB transcripts, as all isolated RNA had been reverse transcribed. The method was immunoSEQ multiplex PCR; TCRdb's version includes in-frame clones alone and lacks a portion of them. This table holds 300,000 to 400,000 clones, roughly 11% found once. Sequenced sample: naive CD4+ T cells from blood. These receptor sequences come from a woman under 40 in good health.

This clone was observed a handful of times. The V gene is TRBV6-6, the J gene TRBJ2-1; 9 bases are a match to TRBD1. The CDR3 consists of 13 residues. CDR1 is MNHNY and CDR2 is SVGAGI in the germline V gene (reference sequence). V lost 7 bases and J lost 10; bases outside the gene matches: 8. Written as DNA, the CDR3 is TGTGCCAGCACCAAACAGGGGGCAGGAGAGCAGTTCTTC. Translation gives CASTKQGAGEQFF.

DNA of the CDR3: TGTGCTAGTGGTCCCCCGGGACTAGCGGGGATCACAGATACGCAGTATTTT. This gives the protein CASGPPGLAGITDTQYF. The chain combines TRBV12-5 with TRBJ2-3, with 13 bases matching TRBD2. V lost 5 bases to trimming and J lost 2 bases; unmatched junction nucleotides: 7. The CDR3 is made up of 17 amino acids. Germline loops: CDR1 LGHNT, CDR2 FRNRAP.

The chain has TRBV27 and TRBJ1-5, with D unresolved. The CDR3 sequence is 12 residues long. V was trimmed by 6 bases and J by 2 bases, leaving 5 bases between them. Germline V gives CDR1 MNHEY, CDR2 SMNVEV (reference sequence). This CDR3 reads CASSPGNQPQHF. As DNA, the CDR3 is TGTGCCAGCAGCCCGGGCAATCAGCCCCAGCATTTT.

This clone was counted between two and nine times. The chain's CDR3 is CAWSGVGTEAFF. The CDR3 DNA reads TGTGCCTGGAGCGGGGTTGGCACTGAAGCTTTCTTT. The chain combines TRBV30 with TRBJ1-1; D is ambiguous. CDR3 length: 12 amino acids. The germline gives CDR1 GTSNPN, CDR2 SVGIG (reference sequence). V lost 3 bases to trimming and J lost 4 bases, with 9 bases between them.

The CDR3 reads CASSVGETGTWSEKLFF. The CDR3 bases are TGTGCCAGCAGCGTAGGTGAAACCGGGACATGGAGTGAAAAACTGTTTTTT. The chain joins TRBV9 to TRBJ1-4; D might be TRBD1 (6 bases). Per the germline V gene, CDR1 is SGDLS and CDR2 is YYNGEE. V lost 0 bases, J lost 7 bases, and 19 bases lay in between. The CDR3 extends over 17 amino acids.

This clone was detected only a few times. The V and J genes are TRBV2 and TRBJ2-4; 8 nucleotides match TRBD1. V shed 7 bases and J 9 bases; nucleotides not matched to a gene: 8. Germline V CDR1 and CDR2: SNHLY, FYNNEI. The CDR3 is 13 residues long. CDR3 amino acids: CASKPTGEFIQYF. DNA for the CDR3: TGTGCCAGCAAACCGACAGGGGAGTTCATTCAGTACTTC.

CDR3 DNA sequence: TGTGCCAGCAATATCAGGGAAACGAACACCGGGGAGCTGTTTTTT. It encodes CASNIRETNTGELFF. The chain links TRBV27 to TRBJ2-2; a possible D gene is TRBD1 (5 bases). Germline CDR1 MNHEY, CDR2 SMNVEV (reference sequence). This CDR3 spans 15 amino acids. V was cut by 7 bases and J by 0 bases, with 12 bases left in between.

Only a few counts were recorded for this clone. The V call is TRBV27, the J call TRBJ2-7; TRBD1 aligns across 9 bases. There are 16 residues in the CDR3. Trimming took 3 bases from V and 6 from J; bases not matched to a gene: 12. The germline V gene has CDR1 MNHEY and CDR2 SMNVEV (reference sequence). The CDR3 reads CASSFSEQGAQGEQYF. CDR3 DNA: TGTGCCAGCAGTTTCTCCGAACAGGGGGCTCAGGGCGAGCAGTACTTC.

The chain employs TRBV29-1 and TRBJ2-2; 7 nucleotides line up with TRBD2. The V gene's germline CDR1 is SQVTM and CDR2 ANQGSEA. The CDR3 has 15 amino acids. The V gene end was trimmed by 4 bases and the J gene end by 5 bases; junction bases not matched to a gene: 10. CDR3 sequence: CSVAVGGSGTGELFF. Written as DNA, the CDR3 is TGCAGCGTTGCAGTGGGCGGGAGTGGGACCGGGGAGCTGTTTTTT.

The chain is built from TRBV9 and TRBJ2-1; 8 positions agree with TRBD2. V lost 0 bases, J lost 3 bases, and 8 bases stayed unmatched. Germline-derived CDR1 and CDR2 are SGDLS and YYNGEE. The CDR3 sequence is 17 residues long. CDR3 nucleotide sequence: TGTGCCAGCAGCGTAGTGTCCGCGGGAGGTATCTACAATGAGCAGTTCTTC. Its translation: CASSVVSAGGIYNEQFF.

In this sample, this clone turned up a few times. The chain is built from TRBV28 and TRBJ2-3; 7 bases agree with TRBD1. With 5 bases clipped from V and 0 bases from J, the junction kept 2 bases outside the gene matches. CDR1 and CDR2 from the germline V gene are MDHEN and SYDVKM. This CDR3 has 14 residues. For the CDR3, the DNA is TGTGCCAGCAGTGCGACAGGGAGCACAGATACGCAGTATTTT. It specifies CASSATGSTDTQYF.

The rearrangement links TRBV7-9 to TRBJ1-2; D unclear. Germline CDR1 reads SEHNR; CDR2 reads FQNEAQ (reference sequence). Trimming left V 3 bases short and J 5 bases short, with 13 bases between. This CDR3 comprises 14 residues. The CDR3 bases are TGTGCCAGCAGCTTGGTCCAAGGGAGGTATGGCTACACCTTC. Its protein product is CASSLVQGRYGYTF.